This entry is about one T cell receptor beta chain. This specimen belongs to a study of blood T cell repertoires in COVID-19. Whole-study context: Material from acute and convalescent COVID-19 was sourced from the United States, Italy and Spain. PBMCs, B-cell-depleted T cells, or T cells provided the cDNA or gDNA that made up the material.

The CDR3 length is 13 residues. V was pared by 6 bases and J by 5 bases, with 10 bases between. The germline V gene encodes CDR1 SNHLY and CDR2 FYNNEI. The repertoire was sequenced with immunoSEQ multiplex PCR; TCRdb's copy has only in-frame clones and lacks some. The repertoire includes about 27,000 clones, roughly 90% of them detected once, and about 16% sits in the top ten. The sample comprised peripheral blood. This TCR came from a human donor with active COVID-19. The donor label of this sample is uncertain. The gene calls are TRBV2 and TRBJ1-4; D may be TRBD1 (5 bases). CDR3 protein: CASRSEGNEKLFF. The CDR3 bases are TGTGCCAGCAGGTCGGAGGGGAATGAAAAACTGTTTTTT. Complete variable domain (other parts from reference TRBV2 and TRBJ1-4): EPEVTQTPSHQVTQMGQEVILRCVPISNHLYFYWYRQILGQKVEFLVSFYNNEISEKSEIFDDQFSVERPDGSNFTLKIRSTKLEDSAMYFCASRSEGNEKLFFGSGTQLSVL.